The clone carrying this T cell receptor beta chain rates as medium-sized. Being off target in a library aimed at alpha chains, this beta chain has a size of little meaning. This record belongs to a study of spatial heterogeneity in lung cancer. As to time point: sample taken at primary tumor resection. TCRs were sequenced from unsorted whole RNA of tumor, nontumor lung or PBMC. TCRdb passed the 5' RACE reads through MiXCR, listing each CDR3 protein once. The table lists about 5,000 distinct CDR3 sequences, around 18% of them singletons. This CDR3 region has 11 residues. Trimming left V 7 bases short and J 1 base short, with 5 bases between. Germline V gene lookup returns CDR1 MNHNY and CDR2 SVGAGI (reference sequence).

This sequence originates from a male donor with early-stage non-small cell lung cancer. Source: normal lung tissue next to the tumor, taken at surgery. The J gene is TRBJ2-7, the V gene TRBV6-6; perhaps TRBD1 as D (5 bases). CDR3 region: CASKGSYEQYF. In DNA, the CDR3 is TGTGCCAGCAAGGGGTCCTACGAGCAGTACTTC.